This entry lists 27 T cell receptor beta chains sequenced from one sample in a study of cytomegalovirus exposure and HLA in healthy donors. PCR primers comprised 60 Vbeta and 13 Jbeta primers. Profiled with immunoSEQ multiplex PCR; TCRdb holds only in-frame clones, not every one. This table has approximately 110,000 clones, 55% to 80% appearing once. The specimen was PBMCs. The receptors derive from a woman aged 25 to 39 in good health and CMV-seronegative.

The genes are TRBV6-5 and TRBJ2-2, with a weak D call TRBD1 (7 bases). V lost 6 bases, J lost 4 bases, and 15 bases lay in between. This CDR3 is built from 15 residues. Germline V gene sequence: CDR1 MNHEY, CDR2 SVGAGI. The CDR3 DNA sequence: TGTGCCAGCAGGAAAGGAGGGGGCTTCACCGGGGAGCTGTTTTTT. It translates to CASRKGGGFTGELFF.

This clone turned up a few times. The V and J genes are TRBV9 and TRBJ2-7; tentative D call: TRBD2 (5 bases). The V gene's germline CDR1 is SGDLS and CDR2 YYNGEE. The CDR3 contains 12 residues. Trimming stripped 4 bases from V and 5 bases from J, with 10 bases between. CDR3 loop: CASSPRGDEQYF. The CDR3 DNA follows: TGTGCCAGCAGCCCTCGGGGAGACGAGCAGTACTTC.

This chain uses TRBV19 with TRBJ2-2, with D possibly matching TRBD2 (5 bases). The CDR3 has 15 residues. Per germline, CDR1 LNHDA and CDR2 SQIVND (reference sequence). V was shortened by 0 bases and J by 2 bases, with 7 bases between the two germline ends. The CDR3 is CASSIDSGNTGELFF. DNA of the CDR3: TGTGCCAGTAGTATAGATTCGGGAAACACCGGGGAGCTGTTTTTT.

J is TRBJ1-1 and V is TRBV7-9, with D possibly TRBD1 on 5 matching bases. V shed 10 bases and J shed 4 bases, with 10 bases lying between them. Germline CDR1 is SEHNR and CDR2 is FQNEAQ (reference sequence). The CDR3 has 11 amino acids. CDR3 DNA: TGTGCCATAGGGGCCAGCACTGAAGCTTTCTTT. It codes for CAIGASTEAFF.

This chain links TRBV5-1 with TRBJ2-2, with 7 bases identical to TRBD2. V dropped 3 bases and J dropped 4; count of bases not matched to a gene: 9. The germline CDR1 and CDR2 sequences are SGHRS and YFSETQ. The CDR3 consists of 16 residues. The CDR3 DNA reads as TGCGCCAGCAGCTGGGTCGGGGGGTGGAGCACCGGGGAGCTGTTTTTT. Translating it yields CASSWVGGWSTGELFF.

The chain combines TRBV27 with TRBJ2-1; 7 nucleotides align to TRBD1. V lost 5 bases and J lost 0; bases outside the gene matches: 4. Germline V gene sequence: CDR1 MNHEY, CDR2 SMNVEV (reference sequence). The CDR3 covers 15 residues. CDR3 in DNA: TGTGCCAGCAGTCCTCGACAGGGCTCCTACAATGAGCAGTTCTTC. Its translation is CASSPRQGSYNEQFF.

The rearrangement joins TRBV9 to TRBJ2-3, with 7 bases aligning to TRBD1. Germline CDR1 and CDR2: SGDLS and YYNGEE. CDR3 size: 15 residues. J was trimmed by 0 bases and V by 4 bases; bases with no gene match: 5. This chain's CDR3 is CASSPGTVSTDTQYF. CDR3 in DNA: TGTGCCAGCAGCCCCGGGACAGTTAGCACAGATACGCAGTATTTT.

In its sample, this clone was seen a few times. The chain links TRBV6-6 to TRBJ2-3; 10 bases map to TRBD1. This CDR3 region has 14 residues. J gave up 3 bases and V 8 bases, and 5 bases lay outside the gene matches. Germline V gives CDR1 MNHNY, CDR2 SVGAGI (reference sequence). The CDR3 protein is CASRGTGETDTQYF. The CDR3 nucleotides read TGTGCCAGCCGTGGGACAGGGGAGACAGATACGCAGTATTTT.

As regards this clone: This same CDR3 is encoded by further DNA sequences in the sample. V is TRBV5-1 and J is TRBJ2-7; 7 nucleotides align to TRBD2. The V gene's germline CDR1 is SGHRS and CDR2 YFSETQ. This CDR3 has 12 residues. Losses at the gene ends were 4 bases for V and 7 bases for J; bases not matched to a gene: 5. This CDR3 reads CASSLTGGEQYF. CDR3 sequence (DNA): TGCGCCAGCAGCCTTACCGGGGGGGAGCAGTACTTC.

The chain employs TRBV28 and TRBJ2-7, with D perhaps matching TRBD1 (6 bases). This CDR3 is 14 amino acids long. The germline V gene has CDR1 MDHEN and CDR2 SYDVKM. Trimming left V 7 bases short and J 0 bases short, with 13 bases between. The CDR3 region is CASNTGTISYEQYF. Here the CDR3 DNA reads TGTGCCAGCAATACCGGGACAATCTCCTACGAGCAGTACTTC.

The V call is TRBV5-1, the J call TRBJ2-1; D is unresolved. Trimming took 3 bases from V and 10 from J, leaving 11 bases between them. The CDR3 extends over 12 amino acids. The germline V gene encodes CDR1 SGHRS and CDR2 YFSETQ. In DNA form, the CDR3 reads TGCGCCAGCAGCTCCGACTGGCAGGAGCAGTTCTTC. Translated, it gives CASSSDWQEQFF.

The V and J genes are TRBV6-1 and TRBJ2-1; D is possibly TRBD2 (5 bases). With 4 bases removed from V and 1 base from J, the gap between germline ends came to 11 bases. CDR3 length: 15 amino acids. CDR1 is MNHNS, CDR2 SASEGT, per germline. This chain's CDR3 is CASSVESGSYNEQFF. The CDR3 DNA reads as TGTGCCAGCAGTGTCGAAAGCGGATCCTACAATGAGCAGTTCTTC.

The chain joins TRBV2 to TRBJ1-5; D gene uncertain. The CDR3 has 15 amino acids. The V gene's germline CDR1 is SNHLY and CDR2 FYNNEI. The V and J ends lost 6 bases and 3 bases respectively, with 15 bases between them. The DNA of the CDR3 is TGTGCCAGCAGCGTGTCCCGCCTAGACAATCAGCCCCAGCATTTT. It codes for CASSVSRLDNQPQHF.

This clone was seen a few times. The rearrangement uses TRBV4-1 and TRBJ2-2; TRBD2 agrees at 10 bases. This CDR3 region has 18 residues. Trimming removed 2 bases from V and 1 base from J; junction bases left unmatched: 7. The V gene's germline CDR1 is MGHRA and CDR2 YSYEKL. CDR3 nucleotide sequence: TGCGCCAGCAGCCAATCAGGACTAGCGGAGCTGAACACCGGGGAGCTGTTTTTT. Translation: CASSQSGLAELNTGELFF.

The rearrangement links TRBV5-6 to TRBJ2-1; TRBD1 matches 9 bases. The CDR3 sequence is 16 residues long. With V trimmed by 1 base and J by 3 bases, 5 bases remained unmatched. Germline CDR1 and CDR2: SGHDT and YYEEEE. DNA for the CDR3: TGTGCCAGCAGCTTGATCTGGGACAGGGACTACAATGAGCAGTTCTTC. Protein product: CASSLIWDRDYNEQFF. The full variable domain, its missing parts supplied by reference TRBV5-6 and TRBJ2-1, is DAGVTQSPTHLIKTRGQQVTLRCSPKSGHDTVSWYQQALGQGPQFIFQYYEEEERQRGNFPDRFSGHQFPNYSSELNVNALLLGDSALYLCASSLIWDRDYNEQFFGPGTRLTVL.

V and J are TRBV7-9 and TRBJ2-7; D might be TRBD1 (7 bases). Germline V gene sequence: CDR1 SEHNR, CDR2 FQNEAQ (reference sequence). The CDR3 contains 14 residues. V lost 4 bases and J 7 bases, leaving 17 bases between the germline ends. For the CDR3, the DNA is TGTGCCAGCAGCTCGCAGGGGGGCATACTGGAGCAGTACTTC. Its translation: CASSSQGGILEQYF. The whole variable domain, filled in from reference TRBV7-9 and TRBJ2-7, reads DTGVSQNPRHKITKRGQNVTFRCDPISEHNRLYWYRQTLGQGPEFLTYFQNEAQLEKSRLLSDRFSAERPKGSFSTLEIQRTEQGDSAMYLCASSSQGGILEQYFGPGTRLTVT.

This rearrangement joins TRBV6-1 to TRBJ2-5, with 8 positions matching TRBD2. The V gene's germline CDR1 is MNHNS and CDR2 SASEGT. The CDR3 is 15 residues long. V gave up 2 bases and J gave up 0 bases; unmatched junction bases: 2. CDR3 sequence reads: CASSERGGHQETQYF. For the CDR3, the DNA is TGTGCCAGCAGTGAACGGGGGGGCCACCAAGAGACCCAGTACTTC.

V and J are TRBV28 and TRBJ1-1, with 9 bases identical to TRBD1. The CDR3 runs 14 residues. With 5 bases clipped from V and 11 bases from J, the junction kept 12 bases outside the gene matches. Germline CDR1 and CDR2: MDHEN and SYDVKM. CDR3 residues: CASSQTDRGVLAFF. The CDR3 DNA reads as TGTGCCAGCAGTCAGACTGACAGGGGGGTCCTTGCTTTCTTT.

The V and J genes are TRBV7-3 and TRBJ1-2, with D maybe TRBD1 (5 bases). Trimming removed 3 bases at V and 3 bases at J, with 11 bases between. Germline-derived CDR1 and CDR2 are SGHTA and FQGTGA. CDR3 length: 14 amino acids. The CDR3 sequence: CASSLAGGDYGYTF. The CDR3 bases are TGTGCCAGCAGCTTGGCCGGAGGGGACTATGGCTACACCTTC.

A few counts support this clone. The chain couples TRBV15 to TRBJ1-5, with 9 nucleotides matching TRBD1. The CDR3 is 16 amino acids. Looked up from germline, CDR1 is LNHNV and CDR2 is YYDKDF (reference sequence). V was pared by 1 base and J by 5 bases, with 6 bases of the junction left unmatched. CDR3 sequence: CATSRAPGQGDQPQHF. The CDR3 DNA sequence: TGTGCCACCAGCAGAGCACCGGGACAGGGCGATCAGCCCCAGCATTTT.

This clone came up a few times. The V gene is TRBV20-1, the J gene TRBJ2-3; D remains ambiguous. CDR1 is DFQATT and CDR2 is SNEGSKA in the germline V gene (reference sequence). The V end was cut by 3 bases, the J end by 12 bases, with 13 bases between. The CDR3 spans 11 residues. DNA of the CDR3: TGCAGTGCTAGTTGGTTAGCCCATCAGTATTTT. Protein product: CSASWLAHQYF.

The sample holds a few counts of this clone. The chain links TRBV9 to TRBJ1-2; TRBD1 matches at 7 bases. The germline V gene has CDR1 SGDLS and CDR2 YYNGEE. The CDR3 covers 13 residues. V gave up 5 bases and J gave up 2 bases; unmatched junction bases: 3. In DNA form, the CDR3 reads TGTGCCAGCAGGTCACAGGGGAACTATGGCTACACCTTC. This encodes CASRSQGNYGYTF.

The rearrangement uses TRBV6-5 and TRBJ2-1; weak D call: TRBD1 (6 bases). This CDR3 is 16 amino acids long. V shed 2 bases and J shed 4 bases, with 15 bases lying between them. Germline assignment: CDR1 MNHEY and CDR2 SVGAGI. DNA of the CDR3: TGTGCCAGCAGTTACGGATCAGGGGTTCAGTACAATGAGCAGTTCTTC. Amino acids: CASSYGSGVQYNEQFF.

V usage is TRBV27 and J usage is TRBJ2-7, with 10 bases identical to TRBD1. This CDR3 is built from 18 residues. Losses at the gene ends were 4 bases for V and 7 bases for J; bases not matched to a gene: 19. Germline V gene lookup returns CDR1 MNHEY and CDR2 SMNVEV (reference sequence). The CDR3 sequence is CASSSHARQGAQMREQYF. The DNA of the CDR3 is TGTGCCAGCAGTTCGCACGCCAGACAGGGGGCGCAAATGAGGGAGCAGTACTTC.

This clone was observed a few times. The germline gene is not matched at one end of the junction; a read error may be the cause. This rearrangement joins TRBV7-7 to TRBJ1-2; TRBD1 aligns across 11 bases. The germline CDR1 and CDR2 sequences are SSHAT and FNYEAQ (reference sequence). CDR3 length: 18 residues. The CDR3 here is CASSLAPIRDRGYFGYTF. CDR3 sequence (DNA): TGTGCTAGCAGCTTAGCTCCTATACGGGACAGGGGGTACTTTGGCTACACCTTC.

V is TRBV4-3 and J is TRBJ2-2; TRBD2 matches 8 bases. Looked up from germline, CDR1 is LGHNA and CDR2 is YSLEER. Germline trimming cut 4 bases from V and 6 bases from J; bases unmatched to any gene: 10. This CDR3 region has 16 residues. The CDR3 region has the DNA TGCGCCAGCAGCCCTGATGGGACTAGGGTCTCCGGGGAGCTGTTTTTT. Protein sequence: CASSPDGTRVSGELFF.

The genes are TRBV2 and TRBJ2-7; TRBD1 matches 9 bases. The germline CDR1 and CDR2 sequences are SNHLY and FYNNEI. The CDR3 sequence is 13 residues long. Trimming took 6 bases from V and 1 from J; bases not matched to a gene: 1. DNA for the CDR3: TGTGCCAGCAGGGACAGGGGATCCTACGAGCAGTACTTC. It is translated as CASRDRGSYEQYF.